This T cell receptor (beta chain) was recovered during a study of T cells in Graves' hyperthyroidism and ophthalmopathy. Points from the study as a whole: Ophthalmopathy got predicted by the model a median roughly six months before its onset. A model using 13 V-J features told ophthalmopathy apart from stable hyperthyroidism.

This clonotype was found a few times. Its antigen is undetermined. TCR beta CDR3 regions were amplified from RNA transcripts. Researchers ran a first-round RT-PCR on the TCR CDR3 using the HTBI primer set. Via MiXCR, TCRdb re-called the multiplex PCR reads, giving one row per CDR3 protein. The sample includes about 480,000 distinct CDR3 sequences, approximately 22% of them seen just once. From 9 to 10 ml of fresh peripheral blood, PBMCs were isolated. The CDR3 contains 16 residues. The germline V gene encodes CDR1 SGHVS and CDR2 FQNEAQ. The V gene lost 6 bases and the J gene lost 7 bases, with 25 bases spanning the gap.

The sequenced sample was blood. V is TRBV7-8 and J is TRBJ2-7, with D perhaps TRBD2 (6 bases). The receptor was isolated from a woman between 65 and 79 years old with Graves' ophthalmopathy. In nucleotides, the CDR3 is TGTGCCAGCAGTGACCGGGGAGGAGTGAGATCCAATGAGCAGTACTTC. Translation gives CASSDRGGVRSNEQYF.